This passage covers 30 T cell receptor beta chains from one sample sequenced in a study of CD8 T cells in Susac syndrome. RNA totalling about 0.5 to 1 ug underwent reverse transcription with random hexamers. TCRdb called the immunoSEQ multiplex PCR reads again in MiXCR, with one record for every CDR3 protein. The table lists approximately 190,000 distinct CDR3 sequences, approximately 93% of them singletons, with around 0.096% in the top ten. The specimen sequenced was CD4+ T cells from PBMCs. The receptors were gathered from a human donor in good health.

For the CDR3, the DNA is TGCGCCAGCAGCTTGGTCCAGGGTGGTGGCTACACCTTC. This translates into CASSLVQGGGYTF. The chain combines TRBV5-1 with TRBJ1-2; D might be TRBD1 (5 bases). The V end was cut by 0 bases, the J end by 7 bases, with 10 bases between. CDR1 and CDR2 (germline): SGHRS, YFSETQ. There are 13 residues in the CDR3.

J is TRBJ1-1 and V is TRBV18; maybe TRBD1 (5 bases). Looked up from germline, CDR1 is KGHSH and CDR2 is LQKENI. This CDR3 is built from 14 residues. The V gene lost 3 bases and the J gene lost 4 bases, with 12 bases spanning the gap. CDR3 in DNA: TGTGCCAGCTCACCCATCCCGGGGGGCACTGAAGCTTTCTTT. This translates into CASSPIPGGTEAFF.

The count of this clonotype is one. V and J are TRBV2 and TRBJ2-5; D call uncertain. The CDR3 sequence is 15 residues long. Germline CDR1 and CDR2: SNHLY and FYNNEI. The V end was cut by 4 bases, the J end by 0 bases, with 12 bases between. CDR3 DNA sequence: TGTGCCAGCAGTGCCGAGGAAAGAGACCAAGAGACCCAGTACTTC. Amino acid sequence: CASSAEERDQETQYF.

This rearrangement joins TRBV29-1 to TRBJ1-1; perhaps TRBD1 as D (6 bases). Germline V CDR1 and CDR2: SQVTM, ANQGSEA. There are 14 residues in the CDR3. Trimming left V 3 bases short and J 7 bases short, with 18 bases between. Written as DNA, the CDR3 is TGCAGCGTTGATGAGACAGGAGGCCTGAGTGAAGCTTTCTTT. It is translated as CSVDETGGLSEAFF.

V gene TRBV12-3 or TRBV12-4 combines with J gene TRBJ2-3; TRBD2 is a possible D gene (5 bases). Trimming cost V 4 bases and J 5 bases, with 13 bases left between them. The CDR3 runs 14 residues. CDR3 DNA sequence: TGTGCCAGCAGTTCACCGACTACGCTAGATACGCAGTATTTT. It encodes CASSSPTTLDTQYF.

The chain employs TRBV19 and TRBJ2-1; weak D call: TRBD1 (5 bases). The CDR3 consists of 11 residues. With 5 bases removed from V and 11 bases from J, the gap between germline ends came to 10 bases. Germline V gene sequence: CDR1 LNHDA, CDR2 SQIVND (reference sequence). This CDR3 reads CASSLGHQQFF. CDR3 DNA: TGTGCCAGTAGTCTCGGACACCAGCAGTTCTTC.

The V gene is TRBV18, the J gene TRBJ2-7; no definite D call. CDR3 length: 13 amino acids. The V gene's germline CDR1 is KGHSH and CDR2 LQKENI. V lost 3 bases to trimming and J lost 1 base, with 7 bases between them. CDR3 in amino acids: CASSPMRSYEQYF. The CDR3 DNA is TGTGCCAGCTCACCCATGAGGTCCTACGAGCAGTACTTC.

This chain links TRBV14 with TRBJ2-2; D call uncertain. The V and J ends lost 4 bases and 3 bases respectively, with 9 bases between them. This CDR3 has 14 residues. Per the germline V gene, CDR1 is SGHDN and CDR2 is FVKESK. CDR3 sequence: CASSRSLDTGELFF. The DNA for the CDR3 is TGTGCCAGCAGCCGTTCCTTGGACACCGGGGAGCTGTTTTTT.

In this sample, this clonotype turned up a few times. The chain is built from TRBV6-2 or TRBV6-3 and TRBJ1-1; D not certain. V was trimmed by 4 bases and J by 2 bases, leaving 5 bases between them. Per the germline V gene, CDR1 is MNHEY and CDR2 is SVGEGT. This CDR3 comprises 12 residues. The chain's CDR3 is CASSSINTEAFF. The CDR3 DNA reads TGTGCCAGCAGTTCGATTAACACTGAAGCTTTCTTT.

The gene calls are TRBV9 and TRBJ2-1, with D hard to call. The CDR3 is 15 amino acids. Between the trimmed V and J ends, which lost 0 bases and 5 bases, there was a span of 12 bases. Germline V gene lookup returns CDR1 SGDLS and CDR2 YYNGEE. This CDR3 reads CASSVAIGGDNEQFF. The CDR3 coding sequence is TGTGCCAGCAGCGTAGCTATTGGTGGAGACAATGAGCAGTTCTTC.

The gene calls are TRBV19 and TRBJ2-2; tentatively, D is TRBD2 (5 bases). Germline V gene sequence: CDR1 LNHDA, CDR2 SQIVND (reference sequence). This CDR3 has 15 residues. Trimming cost V 6 bases and J 7 bases, with 18 bases left between them. The CDR3 DNA follows: TGTGCCAGTAGACCTCTGTCCCAAGGAGGCGGGGAGCTGTTTTTT. Protein sequence: CASRPLSQGGGELFF.

The chain combines TRBV7-6 with TRBJ2-5; the D is unclear. Germline CDR1 reads SGHVS; CDR2 reads FNYEAQ. V was clipped by 4 bases and J by 3 bases, with 9 bases between them. This CDR3 is built from 13 residues. CDR3 DNA sequence: TGTGCCAGCAGCTCAACCTTAAAAGAGACCCAGTACTTC. It yields the protein CASSSTLKETQYF. Variable domain in full (rest from reference TRBV7-6 and TRBJ2-5): GAGVSQSPRYKVTKRGQDVALRCDPISGHVSLYWYRQALGQGPEFLTYFNYEAQQDKSGLPNDRFSAERPEGSISTLTIQRTEQRDSAMYRCASSSTLKETQYFGPGTRLLVL.

CDR3 in amino acids: CASRRGGRSNSNQPQHF. In nucleotides, the CDR3 is TGTGCCAGCAGAAGGGGTGGACGGTCAAATAGCAATCAGCCCCAGCATTTT. The genes are TRBV2 and TRBJ1-5, with D maybe TRBD1 (5 bases). V gave up 6 bases and J gave up 0 bases, with 18 bases separating them. This CDR3 is built from 17 residues. Germline V gives CDR1 SNHLY, CDR2 FYNNEI. Supplemented by reference TRBV2 and TRBJ1-5, the full variable domain reads EPEVTQTPSHQVTQMGQEVILRCVPISNHLYFYWYRQILGQKVEFLVSFYNNEISEKSEIFDDQFSVERPDGSNFTLKIRSTKLEDSAMYFCASRRGGRSNSNQPQHFGDGTRLSIL.

This chain connects TRBV24-1 to TRBJ2-3; a possible D gene is TRBD1 (7 bases). V lost 7 bases to trimming and J lost 1 base, with 11 bases between them. The germline V gene has CDR1 KGHDR and CDR2 SFDVKD. This CDR3 has 14 residues. The CDR3 region is CATSRGTGTDTQYF. The CDR3 bases are TGTGCCACCAGCCGGGGGACAGGCACAGATACGCAGTATTTT.

The chain carries TRBV12-3 or TRBV12-4 and TRBJ1-1; 7 bases match TRBD1. J gave up 7 bases and V 5 bases, and 1 base lay outside the gene matches. The CDR3 covers 11 residues. CDR3 protein: CASSDRVEAFF. As DNA, the CDR3 is TGTGCCAGCAGTGACAGGGTTGAAGCTTTCTTT.

The sample holds one count of this clonotype. This chain joins TRBV20-1 and TRBJ2-1; the D gene could be TRBD1 or TRBD2 (5 bases each). From germline, CDR1 is DFQATT and CDR2 SNEGSKA (reference sequence). The CDR3 length is 16 residues. Trimming took 3 bases from V and 3 from J, leaving 18 bases between them. CDR3 DNA sequence: TGCAGTGCTAGGGCTCCGGGGCCCCGTAACTACAATGAGCAGTTCTTC. Residues: CSARAPGPRNYNEQFF.

The chain carries TRBV7-2 and TRBJ2-3, with D uncertain. There are 12 residues in the CDR3. Germline CDR1 and CDR2: SGHTA and FQGNSA. The germline V and J ends were trimmed by 5 bases and 4 bases, with 7 bases remaining between them. The CDR3 DNA reads TGTGCCAGCAGCCCATACTCAGATACGCAGTATTTT. This gives the protein CASSPYSDTQYF.

V gene TRBV2 combines with J gene TRBJ2-5, with D possibly TRBD2 on 5 matching bases. Germline CDR1 SNHLY, CDR2 FYNNEI. Trimming stripped 4 bases from V and 2 bases from J, with 8 bases between. The CDR3 consists of 13 residues. The CDR3 is CASSVGGQETQYF. The CDR3 DNA sequence: TGTGCCAGCAGTGTTGGCGGGCAAGAGACCCAGTACTTC.

The rearrangement uses TRBV6-1 and TRBJ2-5, with TRBD1 identical over 11 bases. The CDR3 consists of 14 residues. J gave up 4 bases and V 3 bases, and 1 base lay outside the gene matches. Per the germline V gene, CDR1 is MNHNS and CDR2 is SASEGT. The CDR3 nucleotides read TGTGCCAGCAGTGAGGGGACAGGGGGAGAGACCCAGTACTTC. Its translation: CASSEGTGGETQYF.

CDR3 sequence: CASSLRAEGASTGELFF. CDR3 DNA: TGTGCCAGCAGCCTCCGGGCCGAGGGGGCGAGCACCGGGGAGCTGTTTTTT. The genes are TRBV11-1 and TRBJ2-2; TRBD1 matches at 7 bases. In germline, CDR1 is SGHAT, CDR2 FQDESV (reference sequence). CDR3 length: 17 amino acids. J gave up 4 bases and V 5 bases, and 13 bases lay outside the gene matches.

The rearrangement joins TRBV19 to TRBJ1-5; D is unclear. The CDR3 length is 15 residues. Looked up from germline, CDR1 is LNHDA and CDR2 is SQIVND (reference sequence). Trimming removed 6 bases at V and 1 base at J, with 13 bases between. The CDR3 coding sequence is TGTGCCAGTAGCTTTGACGGTATAAGCAATCAGCCCCAGCATTTT. Translation gives CASSFDGISNQPQHF.

The chain combines TRBV28 with TRBJ2-3; possibly TRBD2 for D (5 bases). The germline gives CDR1 MDHEN, CDR2 SYDVKM. The CDR3 sequence is 12 residues long. The V gene lost 7 bases and the J gene lost 12 bases, with 17 bases spanning the gap. CDR3: CASTSSGRFQYF. The CDR3 DNA is TGTGCCAGCACTAGCAGTGGTAGGTTCCAGTATTTT.

This rearrangement joins TRBV29-1 to TRBJ1-2; TRBD1 agrees at 12 bases. CDR3 length: 14 amino acids. Looked up from germline, CDR1 is SQVTM and CDR2 is ANQGSEA. The junction had 6 bases not matched to a gene; V was cut back by 7 bases and J by 3 bases. CDR3 loop: CSARDRGPHYGYTF. The CDR3 region has the DNA TGCAGCGCTAGGGACAGGGGGCCGCACTATGGCTACACCTTC.

This clonotype came up once. V and J are TRBV7-6 and TRBJ2-5; TRBD2 might be the D (5 bases). The CDR3 has 13 residues. Germline lookup yields CDR1 SGHVS and CDR2 FNYEAQ. V lost 2 bases, J lost 5 bases, and 9 bases lay in between. CDR3 region: CASSLLREETQYF. The CDR3 DNA follows: TGTGCCAGCAGCTTATTGAGGGAGGAGACCCAGTACTTC. The variable domain in full, with the rest retrieved from reference TRBV7-6 and TRBJ2-5, is GAGVSQSPRYKVTKRGQDVALRCDPISGHVSLYWYRQALGQGPEFLTYFNYEAQQDKSGLPNDRFSAERPEGSISTLTIQRTEQRDSAMYRCASSLLREETQYFGPGTRLLVL.

V usage is TRBV2 and J usage is TRBJ2-3; D is unresolved. Trimming took 11 bases from V and 2 from J, leaving 14 bases between them. The V gene's germline CDR1 is SNHLY and CDR2 FYNNEI. There are 13 residues in the CDR3. For the CDR3, the DNA is TGTGCCGGTGACTCCCTAGACACAGATACGCAGTATTTT. Translating gives CAGDSLDTDTQYF.

The chain carries TRBV27 and TRBJ1-2; D is perhaps TRBD1 (6 bases). V was cut by 2 bases and J by 2 bases, with 15 bases left in between. Germline V gene lookup returns CDR1 MNHEY and CDR2 SMNVEV (reference sequence). The CDR3 is made up of 16 amino acids. The CDR3 DNA reads TGTGCCAGCAGTTTACTCGGGGCTCAGGGGAACTATGGCTACACCTTC. Residues: CASSLLGAQGNYGYTF.

V is TRBV24-1 and J is TRBJ2-3, with D possibly being TRBD1 (5 bases). Trimming cost V 0 bases and J 5 bases, with 11 bases left between them. Germline assignment: CDR1 KGHDR and CDR2 SFDVKD. This CDR3 region has 15 residues. CDR3 protein: CATSDLSRVGDTQYF. The CDR3 DNA follows: TGTGCCACCAGTGATTTGTCCAGGGTTGGAGATACGCAGTATTTT.

The chain recombines TRBV29-1 with TRBJ1-1; D is uncertain. This CDR3 spans 13 amino acids. Germline V lookup: CDR1 SQVTM, CDR2 ANQGSEA. V was cut by 8 bases and J by 1 base, with 14 bases left in between. The CDR3 reads CSLREGGNTEAFF. The CDR3 coding sequence is TGCAGCCTGAGGGAGGGAGGGAACACTGAAGCTTTCTTT.

J is TRBJ1-1 and V is TRBV5-1; TRBD1 matches 8 bases. Trimming at V came to 4 bases and at J to 0 bases, leaving 11 bases not matched to a gene. CDR1 SGHRS and CDR2 YFSETQ come from the germline V gene. CDR3 length: 17 amino acids. The CDR3 spells CASSAGQGLSMNTEAFF. CDR3 sequence (DNA): TGCGCCAGCAGCGCCGGACAGGGTCTAAGCATGAACACTGAAGCTTTCTTT.

V and J are TRBV20-1 and TRBJ2-7, with TRBD1 matching 10 bases. Trimming at V came to 4 bases and at J to 5 bases, leaving 8 bases not matched to a gene. Germline V gene data show CDR1 as DFQATT and CDR2 as SNEGSKA (reference sequence). There are 14 residues in the CDR3. As DNA, the CDR3 is TGCAGTGCTATTGGACAGGGGGGCTTAGACGAGCAGTACGTC. Translated, it gives CSAIGQGGLDEQYV.